The clone carrying this T cell receptor beta chain was seen a single time. Its cognate antigen is unknown. Other nucleotide sequences from this sample produce the same CDR3. This entry is derived from a study of shared clonotypes between healthy human individuals. Study-wide points: Measured sharing among donors was expected to vary with sequencing depth. Larger estimated richness was generally recorded for naive subsets relative to memory subsets.

Template for every sorted-subset replicate PCR totaled around 200 ng DNA, around 32,000 T cell genomes. The data were produced by immunoSEQ multiplex PCR, yet TCRdb's version contains in-frame clones alone and is incomplete. The sample consists of some 2.1 million clones, about 95% of them appearing once. Trimming took 1 base from V and 1 from J, leaving 10 bases between them. Germline V gives CDR1 LNHDA, CDR2 SQIVND (reference sequence). CDR3 size: 15 residues. Terminally differentiated effector memory CD45RA+ cells were excluded by CCR7 positive selection of CD45RO-negative cells. Recent acute infections and vaccinations were absent in the healthy HIV-negative adult donors.

The V gene is TRBV19, the J gene TRBJ2-5; possible D gene TRBD2, 6 bases. Sequenced material: naive CD8+ T cells sorted from blood. This clonotype originated in a man aged 18 to 30 in good health. CDR3 DNA: TGTGCCAGTAGTATAGGGGGAGGCAGCCAAGAGACCCAGTACTTC. Amino acid sequence: CASSIGGGSQETQYF.